Included here is one T cell receptor beta chain sequence, with context. Its specificity is not known. This specimen belongs to a study of shared clonotypes between healthy human individuals. Broader study findings: The naive CD4 repertoires of a few donors were compared, and approximately 4.7% of clonotypes were shared.

The repertoire was sequenced with immunoSEQ multiplex PCR; TCRdb's copy has only in-frame clones and lacks some. The sample includes over 2 million clones, about 94% seen only once; the top ten take about 1.1%. CD8 cells regarded as naive lacked CD45RO, were positively chosen for CCR7, and omitted terminally differentiated effector memory CD45RA+ cells. Adult donors, all healthy and HIV-negative, had no recent acute infections or vaccinations. Trimming stripped 4 bases from V and 0 bases from J, with 21 bases between. From germline, CDR1 is LGHNA and CDR2 YSLEER. The CDR3 has 18 amino acids. This receptor was obtained from a man aged 18 to 29 in good health. What was sequenced was naive CD8+ T cells sorted from blood. The chain is built from TRBV4-3 and TRBJ1-2; D possibly corresponds to TRBD1 (5 bases). CDR3: CASSLNAGGSLPNYGYTF. For the CDR3, the DNA is TGCGCCAGCAGCCTAAACGCCGGGGGGAGCTTACCTAACTATGGCTACACCTTC.